This TCR beta chain is from a study of beta chain features in type 1 diabetes. Trimming left V 3 bases short and J 5 bases short, with 11 bases between. This CDR3 region has 14 residues. The germline CDR1 and CDR2 sequences are SGDLS and YYNGEE. Since all of the isolated RNA was reverse transcribed, expressed TCRB transcripts were what got sequenced. Deep immunoSEQ sequencing covered naive, central memory and regulatory T cell samples. The method was immunoSEQ multiplex PCR; TCRdb's version includes in-frame clones alone and lacks a portion of them. Found here are 200,000 to 250,000 clones, approximately 14% of them singletons; the top ten hold approximately 0.018%. The study's findings and limits: Patients with Type 1 diabetes showed moderately but significantly shorter TCRB CDR3s in all four CD4+ subsets. In the patient group, naive, central memory and Treg TCRB repertoires seemed more alike than in the healthy donor group. Insertions at VDJ junctions were less frequent in type 1 diabetes patients. These patients also deleted more nucleotides at the same junctions.

As to this clone: Its matching antigen is unknown.

Material: naive CD4+ T cells from blood. The clonotype originates from a man younger than 40 with type 1 diabetes. The V and J genes are TRBV9 and TRBJ1-4; tentatively, D is TRBD1 (5 bases). The CDR3 here is CASSGRQQNEKLFF. CDR3 DNA sequence: TGTGCCAGCAGCGGAAGACAGCAGAATGAAAAACTGTTTTTT.